This TCR beta chain was sequenced in a study of regulatory T cells in long-lasting Graves disease. About the research overall: Newly diagnosed Graves' patients took antithyroid drugs under 3 months.

As for time point: newly diagnosed GD, antithyroid drugs for less than 3 months. The TCR library used RNA extracted from PBMCs. Arm-PCR of CDR3 regions and iRepertoire HTBI primers were used to build TCR beta libraries. From the multiplex PCR reads, TCRdb called clonotypes with MiXCR, one entry per CDR3 protein. The sample lists about 620,000 distinct CDR3 sequences, about 15% occurring once. Ten or more counts support this clonotype. Looked up from germline, CDR1 is SEHNR and CDR2 is FQNEAQ (reference sequence). V was pared by 3 bases and J by 0 bases, with 16 bases between. The CDR3 loop spans 17 amino acids. These data also featured in a second study, about T cells in Graves' hyperthyroidism and ophthalmopathy. That work adds: Patients aged 18 to 65 had newly diagnosed hyperthyroidism that had lasted under 2 months. Clinical symptoms, serum thyroxine, TRAb, thyroid ultrasound and orbital computed tomography informed diagnoses. TCR CDR3 regions were first amplified by RT-PCR with HTBI primers.

Sequencing was performed on peripheral blood mononuclear cells (PBMCs), taken at new diagnosis, from a patient treated with antithyroid drugs. This sequence joins TRBV7-9 and TRBJ2-3; TRBD2 is a possible D gene (6 bases). This TCR derives from a woman aged 25 to 45 with Graves disease. CDR3 coding DNA: TGTGCCAGCAGCTTGGACCCCCGGACTACTAGCACAGATACGCAGTATTTT. Its translation is CASSLDPRTTSTDTQYF.